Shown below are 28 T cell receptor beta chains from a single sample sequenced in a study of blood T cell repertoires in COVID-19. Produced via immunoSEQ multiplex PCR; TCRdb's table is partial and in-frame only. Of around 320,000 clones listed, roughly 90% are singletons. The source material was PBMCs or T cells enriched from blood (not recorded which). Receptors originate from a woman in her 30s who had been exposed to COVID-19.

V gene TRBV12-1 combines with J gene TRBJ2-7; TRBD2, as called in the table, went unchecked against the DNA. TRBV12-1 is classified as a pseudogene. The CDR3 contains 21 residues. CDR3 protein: CASSFPTYGTSGGPSSYEQYF. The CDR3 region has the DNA TGTGCCAGCAGCTTCCCCACCTATGGGACTAGCGGGGGGCCGTCCTCCTACGAGCAGTACTTC.

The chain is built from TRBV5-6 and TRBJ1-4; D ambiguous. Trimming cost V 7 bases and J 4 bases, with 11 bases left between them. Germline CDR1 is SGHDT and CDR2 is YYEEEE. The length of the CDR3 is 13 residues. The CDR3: CASGRINNEKLFF. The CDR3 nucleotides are TGTGCCAGCGGCAGGATTAATAATGAAAAACTGTTTTTT.

The CDR3 nucleotides read TGTGCCAGCAGGAGCCGAGGGGGTCTAGGCACTGAAGCTTTCTTT. Translated, it gives CASRSRGGLGTEAFF. The chain has TRBV2 and TRBJ1-1; D might be TRBD1 (6 bases). The CDR3 has 15 residues. The germline V and J ends were trimmed by 6 bases and 4 bases, with 18 bases remaining between them. CDR1 and CDR2 from the germline V gene are SNHLY and FYNNEI.

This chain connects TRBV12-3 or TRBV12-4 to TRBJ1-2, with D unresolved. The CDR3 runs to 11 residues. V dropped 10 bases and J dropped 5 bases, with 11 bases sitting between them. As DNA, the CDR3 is TGTGCCACCAGACTAACATATGGCTACACCTTC. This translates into CATRLTYGYTF.

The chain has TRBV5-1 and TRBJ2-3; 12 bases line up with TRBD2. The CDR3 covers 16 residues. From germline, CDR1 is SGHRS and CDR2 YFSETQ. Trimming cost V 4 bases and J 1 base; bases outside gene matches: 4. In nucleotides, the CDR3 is TGCGCCAGCAGCCAAAGACTAGCGGGGGGCACAGATACGCAGTATTTT. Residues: CASSQRLAGGTDTQYF.

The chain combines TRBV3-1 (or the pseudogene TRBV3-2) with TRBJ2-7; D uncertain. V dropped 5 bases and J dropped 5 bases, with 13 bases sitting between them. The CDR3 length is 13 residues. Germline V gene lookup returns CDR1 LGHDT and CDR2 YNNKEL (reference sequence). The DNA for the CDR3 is TGTGCCAGCAGCTCCTCTACCGCCGACGAGCAGTACTTC. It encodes CASSSSTADEQYF.

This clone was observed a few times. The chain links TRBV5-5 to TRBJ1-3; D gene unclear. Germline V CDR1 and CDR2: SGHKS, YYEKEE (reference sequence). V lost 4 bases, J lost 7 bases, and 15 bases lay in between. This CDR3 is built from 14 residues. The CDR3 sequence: CASSPETRRNTIYF. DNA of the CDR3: TGTGCCAGCAGCCCCGAGACACGACGGAACACCATATATTTT.

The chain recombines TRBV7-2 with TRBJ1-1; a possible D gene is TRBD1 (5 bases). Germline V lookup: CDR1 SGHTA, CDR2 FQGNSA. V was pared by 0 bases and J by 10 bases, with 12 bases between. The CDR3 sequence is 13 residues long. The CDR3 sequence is CASSLAGGTRAFF. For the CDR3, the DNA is TGTGCCAGCAGCTTAGCGGGGGGGACCCGAGCTTTCTTT.

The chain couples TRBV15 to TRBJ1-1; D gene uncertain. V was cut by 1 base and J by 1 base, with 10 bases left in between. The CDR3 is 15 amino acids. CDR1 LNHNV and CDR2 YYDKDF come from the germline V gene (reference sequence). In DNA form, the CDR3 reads TGTGCCACCAGCAGAGCCAGACGGAGGAACACTGAAGCTTTCTTT. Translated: CATSRARRRNTEAFF.

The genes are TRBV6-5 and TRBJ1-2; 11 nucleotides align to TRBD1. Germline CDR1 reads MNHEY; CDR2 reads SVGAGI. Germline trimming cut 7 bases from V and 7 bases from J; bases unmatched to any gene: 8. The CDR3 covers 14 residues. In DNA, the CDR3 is TGTGCCAGCACCAAGGACAGGGGGCGGGCTGGCTACACCTTC. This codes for CASTKDRGRAGYTF.

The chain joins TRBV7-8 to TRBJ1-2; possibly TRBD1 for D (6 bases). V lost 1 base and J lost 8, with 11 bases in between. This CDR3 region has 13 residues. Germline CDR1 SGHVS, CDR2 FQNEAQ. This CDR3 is CASSLGTVDGYTF. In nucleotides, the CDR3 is TGTGCCAGCAGCTTAGGGACAGTGGACGGCTACACCTTC. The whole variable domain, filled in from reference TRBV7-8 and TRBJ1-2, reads GAGVSQSPRYKVAKRGQDVALRCDPISGHVSLFWYQQALGQGPEFLTYFQNEAQLDKSGLPSDRFFAERPEGSVSTLKIQRTQQEDSAVYLCASSLGTVDGYTFGSGTRLTVV.

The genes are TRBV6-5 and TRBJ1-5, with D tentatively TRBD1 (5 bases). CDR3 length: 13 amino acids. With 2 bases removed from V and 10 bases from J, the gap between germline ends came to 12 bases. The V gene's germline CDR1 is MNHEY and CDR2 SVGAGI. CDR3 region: CASSYGRTFPQHF. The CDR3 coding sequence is TGTGCCAGCAGTTACGGCAGGACATTTCCCCAGCATTTT.

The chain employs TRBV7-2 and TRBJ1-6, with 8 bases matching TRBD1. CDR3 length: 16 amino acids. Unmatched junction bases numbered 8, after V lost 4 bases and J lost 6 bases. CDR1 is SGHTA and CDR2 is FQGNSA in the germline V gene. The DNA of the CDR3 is TGTGCCAGCAGCTCCCATCGACAGGGGTCTAATTCACCCCTCCACTTT. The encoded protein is CASSSHRQGSNSPLHF.

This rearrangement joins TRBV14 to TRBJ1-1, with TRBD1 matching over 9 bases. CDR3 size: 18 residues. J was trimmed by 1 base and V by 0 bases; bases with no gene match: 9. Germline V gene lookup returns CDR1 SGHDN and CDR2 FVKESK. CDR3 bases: TGTGCCAGCAGCCAAGAAGGGCGCACAGGGGGCTGGAACACTGAAGCTTTCTTT. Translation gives CASSQEGRTGGWNTEAFF.

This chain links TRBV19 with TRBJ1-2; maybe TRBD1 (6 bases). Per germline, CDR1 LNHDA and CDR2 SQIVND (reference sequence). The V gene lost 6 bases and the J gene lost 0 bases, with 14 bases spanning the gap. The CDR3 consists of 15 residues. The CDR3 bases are TGTGCCAGTAGCCTCCGGGACACAGCTAACTATGGCTACACCTTC. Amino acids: CASSLRDTANYGYTF.

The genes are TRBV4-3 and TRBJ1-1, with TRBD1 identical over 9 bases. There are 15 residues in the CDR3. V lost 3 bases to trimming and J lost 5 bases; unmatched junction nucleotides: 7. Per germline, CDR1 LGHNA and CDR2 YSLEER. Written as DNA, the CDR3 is TGCGCCAGCAGCCAGGACAGGGGAAGGGGGACTGAAGCTTTCTTT. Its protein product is CASSQDRGRGTEAFF.

The CDR3 protein is CASSVSGGTHTGELFF. In DNA form, the CDR3 reads TGTGCCAGCAGTGTTAGCGGGGGGACCCACACCGGGGAGCTGTTTTTT. The V and J genes are TRBV6-1 and TRBJ2-2, with 10 nucleotides matching TRBD2. In germline, CDR1 is MNHNS, CDR2 SASEGT. CDR3 size: 16 residues. With 4 bases clipped from V and 3 bases from J, the junction kept 5 bases outside the gene matches.

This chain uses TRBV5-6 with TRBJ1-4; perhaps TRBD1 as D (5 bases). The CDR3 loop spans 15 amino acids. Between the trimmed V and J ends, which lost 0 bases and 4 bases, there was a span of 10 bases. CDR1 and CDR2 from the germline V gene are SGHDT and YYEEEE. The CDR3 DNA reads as TGTGCCAGCAGCTTGGCCAGCAGGGTTAATGAAAAACTGTTTTTT. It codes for CASSLASRVNEKLFF.

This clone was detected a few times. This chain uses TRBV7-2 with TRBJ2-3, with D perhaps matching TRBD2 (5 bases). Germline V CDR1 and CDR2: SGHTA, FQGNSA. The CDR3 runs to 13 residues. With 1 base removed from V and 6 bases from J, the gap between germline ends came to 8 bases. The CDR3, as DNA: TGTGCCAGCAGCTTAGATCCTAGCGATACGCAGTATTTT. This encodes CASSLDPSDTQYF. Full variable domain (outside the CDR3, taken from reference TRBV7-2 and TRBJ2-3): GAGVSQSPSNKVTEKGKDVELRCDPISGHTALYWYRQSLGQGLEFLIYFQGNSAPDKSGLPSDRFSAERTGGSVSTLTIQRTQQEDSAVYLCASSLDPSDTQYFGPGTRLTVL.

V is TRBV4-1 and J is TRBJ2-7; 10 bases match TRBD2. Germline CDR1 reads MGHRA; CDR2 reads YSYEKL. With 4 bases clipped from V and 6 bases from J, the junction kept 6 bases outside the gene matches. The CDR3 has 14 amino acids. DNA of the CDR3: TGCGCCAGCAGCCCCCCAGGACTAGCGGTCGAGCAGTACTTC. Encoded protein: CASSPPGLAVEQYF.

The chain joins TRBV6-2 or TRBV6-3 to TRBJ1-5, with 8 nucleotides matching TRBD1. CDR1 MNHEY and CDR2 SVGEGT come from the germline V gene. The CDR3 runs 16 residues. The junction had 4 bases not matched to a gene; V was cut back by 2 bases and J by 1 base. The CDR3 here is CASSYPRGLSNQPQHF. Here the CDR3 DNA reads TGTGCCAGCAGTTACCCCAGGGGGCTGAGCAATCAGCCCCAGCATTTT.

CDR3 loop: CATSDRANEQFF. CDR3 nucleotide sequence: TGTGCCACTTCGGACAGGGCTAATGAGCAGTTCTTC. The chain uses TRBV10-3 and TRBJ2-1, with 8 bases that match TRBD1. This CDR3 comprises 12 residues. Germline values: CDR1 ENHRY, CDR2 SYGVKD. Germline trimming cut 10 bases from V and 7 bases from J; bases unmatched to any gene: 6.

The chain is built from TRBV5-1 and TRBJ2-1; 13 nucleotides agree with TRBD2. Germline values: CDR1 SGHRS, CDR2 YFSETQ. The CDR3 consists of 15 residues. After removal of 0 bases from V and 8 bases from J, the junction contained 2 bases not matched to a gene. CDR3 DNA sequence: TGCGCCAGCAGCTTGGGACTAGCGGGGGGCGATGAGCAGTTCTTC. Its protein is CASSLGLAGGDEQFF. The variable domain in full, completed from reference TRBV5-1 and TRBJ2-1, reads KAGVTQTPRYLIKTRGQQVTLSCSPISGHRSVSWYQQTPGQGLQFLFEYFSETQRNKGNFPGRFSGRQFSNSRSEMNVSTLELGDSALYLCASSLGLAGGDEQFFGPGTRLTVL.

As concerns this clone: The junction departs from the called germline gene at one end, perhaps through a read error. DNA for the CDR3: TGTGCCAGCAGGTACTCAGGGAGCGATCGCTATGGCTACACCTTC. This gives the protein CASRYSGSDRYGYTF. This rearrangement joins TRBV6-5 to TRBJ1-2; a possible D gene is TRBD1 (5 bases). Germline CDR1 reads MNHEY; CDR2 reads SVGAGI. This CDR3 contains 15 residues.

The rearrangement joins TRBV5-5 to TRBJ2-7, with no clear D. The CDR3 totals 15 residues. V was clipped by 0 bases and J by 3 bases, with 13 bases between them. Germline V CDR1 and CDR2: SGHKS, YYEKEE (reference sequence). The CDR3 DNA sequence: TGTGCCAGCAGCTTGGCAACCCCCCGGGTCTACGAGCAGTACTTC. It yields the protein CASSLATPRVYEQYF.

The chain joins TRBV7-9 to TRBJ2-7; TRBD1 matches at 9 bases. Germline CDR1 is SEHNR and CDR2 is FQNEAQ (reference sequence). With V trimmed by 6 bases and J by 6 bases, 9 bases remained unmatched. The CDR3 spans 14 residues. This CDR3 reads CASSFPPTGGEQYF. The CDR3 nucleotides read TGTGCCAGCAGTTTTCCTCCGACAGGGGGCGAGCAGTACTTC.

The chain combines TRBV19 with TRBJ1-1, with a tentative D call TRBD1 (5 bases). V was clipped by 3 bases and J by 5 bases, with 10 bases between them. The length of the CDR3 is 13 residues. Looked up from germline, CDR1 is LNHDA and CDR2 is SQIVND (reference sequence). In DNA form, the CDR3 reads TGTGCCAGTAGTATTTTAGGGGTAACTGAAGCTTTCTTT. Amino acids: CASSILGVTEAFF. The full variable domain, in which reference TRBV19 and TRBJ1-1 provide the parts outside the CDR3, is DGGITQSPKYLFRKEGQNVTLSCEQNLNHDAMYWYRQDPGQGLRLIYYSQIVNDFQKGDIAEGYSVSREKKESFPLTVTSAQKNPTAFYLCASSILGVTEAFFGQGTRLTVV.

As DNA, the CDR3 is TGTGCCAGCAGCGACCGGGACAGGGCTGGGTCGGGCTATGGCTACACCTTC. The encoded protein is CASSDRDRAGSGYGYTF. This chain uses TRBV9 with TRBJ1-2; 9 positions match TRBD1. The V gene's germline CDR1 is SGDLS and CDR2 YYNGEE. J lost 4 bases, V lost 3 bases, and 13 bases had no gene match. This CDR3 is built from 17 residues.